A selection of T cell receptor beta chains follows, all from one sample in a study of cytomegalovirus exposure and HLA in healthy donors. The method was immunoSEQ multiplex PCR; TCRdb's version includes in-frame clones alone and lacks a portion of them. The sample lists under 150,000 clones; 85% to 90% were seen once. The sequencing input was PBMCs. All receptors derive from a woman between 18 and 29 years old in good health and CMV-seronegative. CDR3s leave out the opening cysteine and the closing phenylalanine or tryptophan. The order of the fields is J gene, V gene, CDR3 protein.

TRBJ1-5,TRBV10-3,AISQGQEGNQPQH
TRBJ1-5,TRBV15,ATSRDRKKWGPDQPQH
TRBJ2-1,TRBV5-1,ASSLATSGGTEQF
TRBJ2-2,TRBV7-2,ASRRTSGSGNTGELF
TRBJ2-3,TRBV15,ATSSSPNKFTDTQY
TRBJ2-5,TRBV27,ASSITQGALETQY
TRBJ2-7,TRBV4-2,ASSQEGLREDYEQY
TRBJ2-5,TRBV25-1,ASSGRPLQETQY
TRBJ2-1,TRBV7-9,ASSSGQGPSNEQF
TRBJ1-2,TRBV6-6,ASSGTGGYT
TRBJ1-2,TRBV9,ASSVVGSSNYGYT
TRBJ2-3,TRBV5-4,ASSPQSGPGQRTDTQY
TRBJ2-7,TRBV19,ASSSTGGYEQY
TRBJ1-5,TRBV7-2,ASSLAGGSNQPQH
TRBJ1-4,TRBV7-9,ASGIRTGIYEKLF
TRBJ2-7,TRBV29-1,SVQWTGYEQY
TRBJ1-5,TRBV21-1,ASSTISNQPQH
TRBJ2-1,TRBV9,ASSVDSGRYNEQF
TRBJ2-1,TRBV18,ASSPRQGSSYNEQF
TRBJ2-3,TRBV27,ASSLRRGGPSSTDTQY
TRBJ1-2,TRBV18,ASSPESRGYGYT
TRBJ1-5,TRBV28,ASSLTSYQPQH